This section outlines one T cell receptor beta chain sequence together with its context. Sequenced material consisted of expressed TCRB transcripts (all of the isolated RNA was reverse transcribed). Clones were sequenced by immunoSEQ multiplex PCR, and TCRdb holds only the in-frame ones, with some missing. Found here are about 620,000 clones, roughly a sixth of them singletons; the top ten hold roughly 0.098%. The germline V and J ends were trimmed by 2 bases and 4 bases, with 14 bases remaining between them. The germline CDR1 and CDR2 sequences are SGHAT and FQNNGV. There are 15 residues in the CDR3. This entry is derived from a study of beta chain features in type 1 diabetes.

The chain employs TRBV11-2 and TRBJ1-2; no firm D call. The sample was naive CD4+ T cells from blood. This clonotype originated in a man younger than 35 in good health. CDR3 in DNA: TGTGCCAGCAGCTTACCCGAGGGATGGAGCTATGGCTACACCTTC. Residues: CASSLPEGWSYGYTF.